The 15 T cell receptor beta chains below were found in one sample sequenced in a study of blood T cell repertoires in COVID-19. Sequencing used immunoSEQ multiplex PCR; TCRdb keeps in-frame clones, though not all of them. The sample has fewer than 150,000 clones, 75% to 90% seen once. The sample taken for sequencing was peripheral blood. These receptors were obtained from a human donor in a cohort sampled during active COVID-19.

This chain uses TRBV6-6 with TRBJ2-1; weak D call: TRBD1 (8 bases). Trimming removed 5 bases at V and 7 bases at J, with 18 bases between. The CDR3 totals 15 residues. Germline assignment: CDR1 MNHNY and CDR2 SVGAGI (reference sequence). CDR3 bases: TGTGCCAGCAGTGAGACAGGGGTCGGGGGGAATGAGCAGTTCTTC. Protein sequence: CASSETGVGGNEQFF.

V and J are TRBV11-2 and TRBJ1-1; weak D call: TRBD1 (5 bases). V shed 0 bases and J shed 11 bases, with 10 bases lying between them. The CDR3 has 12 amino acids. Germline-derived CDR1 and CDR2 are SGHAT and FQNNGV. The chain's CDR3 is CASSLDGAGAFF. The CDR3 DNA follows: TGTGCCAGCAGCTTAGATGGGGCCGGGGCTTTCTTT.

CDR3 loop: CAISLQTGTGFYGYTF. The CDR3, as DNA: TGTGCCATCAGCCTACAAACCGGGACAGGGTTCTATGGCTACACCTTC. The chain joins TRBV10-3 to TRBJ1-2, with 9 bases lining up with TRBD1. With V trimmed by 6 bases and J by 4 bases, 12 bases remained unmatched. The CDR3 spans 16 residues. Germline-derived CDR1 and CDR2 are ENHRY and SYGVKD.

The chain carries TRBV9 and TRBJ2-2; D is unresolved. The CDR3 runs 14 residues. Germline V gene sequence: CDR1 SGDLS, CDR2 YYNGEE. The V end was cut by 6 bases, the J end by 0 bases, with 9 bases between. CDR3 protein: CASTERSNTGELFF. As DNA, the CDR3 is TGTGCCAGCACCGAACGGTCGAACACCGGGGAGCTGTTTTTT.

The rearrangement uses TRBV12-5 and TRBJ2-1; D is undetermined. With 0 bases removed from V and 11 bases from J, the gap between germline ends came to 11 bases. The CDR3 sequence is 13 residues long. Germline-derived CDR1 and CDR2 are LGHNT and FRNRAP. The CDR3 here is CASGLVLGSQQFF. CDR3 sequence (DNA): TGTGCTAGTGGTTTGGTACTCGGTAGCCAGCAGTTCTTC.

The chain has TRBV25-1 and TRBJ2-3; possible D gene TRBD2, 6 bases. Germline CDR1 MGHDK, CDR2 SYGVNS. The V end lost 3 bases, the J end lost 0 bases, and 19 bases lay between the germline ends. The CDR3 covers 18 residues. The CDR3, as DNA: TGTGCCAGCAGTGATGGGGGAAATAGCGGAGATAGCACAGATACGCAGTATTTT. Its translation: CASSDGGNSGDSTDTQYF.

The table lists this clone with a count of one. The chain is built from TRBV19 and TRBJ1-5, with TRBD1 matching 7 bases. The length of the CDR3 is 15 residues. Germline lookup yields CDR1 LNHDA and CDR2 SQIVND (reference sequence). With V trimmed by 5 bases and J by 6 bases, 10 bases remained unmatched. The CDR3 nucleotides are TGTGCCAGTAGTTCCCGTGGGGCAGGGGGTCAGCCCCAGCATTTT. It codes for CASSSRGAGGQPQHF.

This clone is a singleton in its sample. The J gene is TRBJ1-4, the V gene TRBV9, with D unclear. The germline gives CDR1 SGDLS, CDR2 YYNGEE. This CDR3 contains 14 residues. Trimming pared 4 bases from V and 7 bases from J, leaving 14 bases between. CDR3 amino acids: CASSPRGRPEKLFF. For the CDR3, the DNA is TGTGCCAGCAGCCCTCGAGGTCGCCCTGAAAAACTGTTTTTT.

The CDR3 loop is CAWSREGGAFF. The CDR3, as DNA: TGTGCCTGGAGTAGGGAGGGCGGAGCTTTCTTT. V usage is TRBV30 and J usage is TRBJ1-1; D is unresolved. CDR1 GTSNPN and CDR2 SVGIG come from the germline V gene (reference sequence). The CDR3 is 11 amino acids. V lost 2 bases to trimming and J lost 10 bases, with 11 bases between them.

V usage is TRBV10-1 and J usage is TRBJ2-1, with a possible D match to TRBD2 (6 bases). This CDR3 has 15 residues. Germline loops: CDR1 WNHNN, CDR2 SYGVQD (reference sequence). The germline V and J ends were trimmed by 7 bases and 4 bases, with 17 bases remaining between them. DNA for the CDR3: TGCGCCAGCACCAACACAGGACTACCTTACAATGAGCAGTTCTTC. Translating it yields CASTNTGLPYNEQFF.

The chain employs TRBV5-5 and TRBJ2-7; 8 bases match TRBD1. Germline lookup yields CDR1 SGHKS and CDR2 YYEKEE (reference sequence). V trimming: 4 bases; J trimming: 2 bases; junction bases outside the gene matches: 11. The CDR3 runs to 16 residues. The CDR3 protein is CASSRAGGTGTYEQYF. CDR3 nucleotides: TGTGCCAGCAGCCGAGCCGGAGGGACAGGAACCTACGAGCAGTACTTC.

This clone was seen a few times. The chain's CDR3 is CASSPGLAGGVDLWTDTQYF. The CDR3 DNA follows: TGTGCCAGCAGCCCAGGACTAGCGGGAGGGGTAGATCTTTGGACTGATACGCAGTATTTT. The chain uses TRBV14 and TRBJ2-3; the match to TRBD2 covers 15 bases. Trimming at V came to 4 bases and at J to 6 bases, leaving 17 bases not matched to a gene. The CDR3 runs 20 residues. Germline assignment: CDR1 SGHDN and CDR2 FVKESK.

This chain uses TRBV5-1 with TRBJ1-2; no clear D gene. Per germline, CDR1 SGHRS and CDR2 YFSETQ. The V end was cut by 0 bases, the J end by 1 base, with 10 bases between. The CDR3 has 15 residues. CDR3 bases: TGCGCCAGCAGCTTGGAGAGCGCGATTAACTATGGCTACACCTTC. Residues: CASSLESAINYGYTF.

The chain is built from TRBV6-2 or TRBV6-3 and TRBJ2-1, with D uncertain. Trimming stripped 7 bases from V and 3 bases from J, with 10 bases between. The germline V gene encodes CDR1 MNHEY and CDR2 SVGEGT. The CDR3 length is 13 residues. The CDR3 region is CASTPGVYNEQFF. Here the CDR3 DNA reads TGTGCCAGCACCCCCGGAGTCTACAATGAGCAGTTCTTC.

The chain uses TRBV18 and TRBJ2-7, with 9 bases matching TRBD2. The CDR3 has 15 amino acids. Germline values: CDR1 KGHSH, CDR2 LQKENI. The junction had 5 bases not matched to a gene; V was cut back by 0 bases and J by 5 bases. As DNA, the CDR3 is TGTGCCAGCTCACCACCGGTAGCGGGGGAAAACGAGCAGTACTTC. Protein sequence: CASSPPVAGENEQYF.